Presented here are 2 T cell receptor beta chains from one specimen sequenced in a study of T-cell memory formation after mild COVID-19. Each CDR3 protein is one row after TCRdb ran MiXCR on the 5' RACE reads. This sample yields 250,000 or so distinct CDR3 sequences, of which roughly 17% are seen a single time; roughly 24% belongs to the top ten. Sequencing was done on a sample of PBMCs or a T cell subset sorted from them (not recorded which). The receptors stem from a man younger than 35 who had mild COVID-19 (a few samples of this study predate the infection). Cell type and time point are not known.

In its sample, this clonotype was seen a few times. DNA for the CDR3: TGCGCCAGCAGCTTGGCCAGCCAGTCTATGAACACTGAAGCTTTCTTT. It is translated as CASSLASQSMNTEAFF. The genes are TRBV5-1 and TRBJ1-1; no clear D gene. Per the germline V gene, CDR1 is SGHRS and CDR2 is YFSETQ. CDR3 length: 16 residues. V lost 0 bases to trimming and J lost 0 bases, with 12 bases between them.

This chain uses TRBV7-2 with TRBJ1-4, with D maybe TRBD1 (6 bases). Germline V lookup: CDR1 SGHTA, CDR2 FQGNSA. CDR3 length equals 15 residues. V shed 1 base and J shed 7 bases, with 13 bases lying between them. CDR3 sequence reads: CASSLDPGESEKLFF. CDR3 sequence (DNA): TGTGCCAGCAGCTTAGACCCAGGGGAGAGTGAAAAACTGTTTTTT.